This is a list of T cell receptor beta chains from one sample in a study of cytomegalovirus exposure and HLA in healthy donors. Produced via immunoSEQ multiplex PCR; TCRdb's table is partial and in-frame only. This sample carries approximately 130,000 clones, 84% of them seen once, and the ten largest clones take approximately 2.6%. What was sequenced was PBMCs. The receptors here all came from a man over 45 in good health and CMV-seronegative. The CDR3 runs from the conserved cysteine through the conserved F or W. A D gene is named only where the DNA matches it firmly. For some rows the clone size is stated as once, few or many, or as a class when expanded; others skip it.

CDR3 DNA: TGTGCCAGCAGGGCCGGGACAGGAAACAATCAGCCCCAGCATTTT; CDR3 protein: CASRAGTGNNQPQHF; D gene: TRBD1; J gene: TRBJ1-5; V gene: TRBV6-5; clone size: NA
CDR3 DNA: TGTGCCTCCGCGCCGGGACTAGCGGAGGGGTCCTGGGAGACCCAGTACTTC; CDR3 protein: CASAPGLAEGSWETQYF; D gene: TRBD2; J gene: TRBJ2-5; V gene: TRBV19; clone size: NA
CDR3 DNA: TGTGCCAGCAGTTACGAGGGCGAGCAGTACTTC; CDR3 protein: CASSYEGEQYF; D gene: NA; J gene: TRBJ2-7; V gene: TRBV7-6; clone size: NA
CDR3 DNA: TGTGCCACCAGGACACCCCATTCCTCCTACGAGCAGTACTTC; CDR3 protein: CATRTPHSSYEQYF; D gene: NA; J gene: TRBJ2-7; V gene: TRBV10-3; clone size: NA
CDR3 DNA: TGTGCCAGCAGCGAGCTGGGTCAGGGGGCGGCGGTCGGGAACACTGAAGCTTTCTTT; CDR3 protein: CASSELGQGAAVGNTEAFF; D gene: TRBD1; J gene: TRBJ1-1; V gene: TRBV2; clone size: NA
CDR3 DNA: TGTGCCAGCAGGGTCGGGTTAGCGGATCGCCCGAACACCGGGGAGCTGTTTTTT; CDR3 protein: CASRVGLADRPNTGELFF; D gene: NA; J gene: TRBJ2-2; V gene: TRBV2; clone size: NA
CDR3 DNA: TGTGCCACCGAGACCGGGGTTGAGCAGTTCTTC; CDR3 protein: CATETGVEQFF; D gene: NA; J gene: TRBJ2-1; V gene: TRBV2; clone size: NA
CDR3 DNA: TGTGCCAGCAGCTCGACAGGAATCTCTGGAAACACCATATATTTT; CDR3 protein: CASSSTGISGNTIYF; D gene: NA; J gene: TRBJ1-3; V gene: TRBV9; clone size: NA
CDR3 DNA: TGCAGCGTTGAAGTGGTCAGCTATGGCTACACCTTC; CDR3 protein: CSVEVVSYGYTF; D gene: NA; J gene: TRBJ1-2; V gene: TRBV29-1; clone size: NA
CDR3 DNA: TGTGCCAGCAGCTTGGGTGGGGGGAATGATTTAGAGACCCAGTACTTC; CDR3 protein: CASSLGGGNDLETQYF; D gene: NA; J gene: TRBJ2-5; V gene: TRBV5-4; clone size: NA
CDR3 DNA: TGTGCCAGTACCGATCCCGCCTCCGGGACAGGCAAAATTGAAGCTTTCTTT; CDR3 protein: CASTDPASGTGKIEAFF; D gene: TRBD1; J gene: TRBJ1-1; V gene: TRBV19; clone size: once
CDR3 DNA: TGTGCCAGCAGTTTCCCTCGCACTAGGGGGGAGACCCAGTACTTC; CDR3 protein: CASSFPRTRGETQYF; D gene: NA; J gene: TRBJ2-5; V gene: TRBV5-6; clone size: NA
CDR3 DNA: TGTGCCAGCAGTGAACCTTCAGCAGGGGGTCAGCCCCAGCATTTT; CDR3 protein: CASSEPSAGGQPQHF; D gene: TRBD1; J gene: TRBJ1-5; V gene: TRBV6-1; clone size: few
CDR3 DNA: TGTGCCAGCAGCGTAGGAGGTCATGAGCAGTTCTTC; CDR3 protein: CASSVGGHEQFF; D gene: NA; J gene: TRBJ2-1; V gene: TRBV9; clone size: NA
CDR3 DNA: TGTGCCAGCAGTGGGGGAGGAGGAGGCCAAGAGACCCAGTACTTC; CDR3 protein: CASSGGGGGQETQYF; D gene: NA; J gene: TRBJ2-5; V gene: TRBV6-5; clone size: NA
CDR3 DNA: TGTGCCAGTAGTTACACCAACACCGGGGAGCTGTTTTTT; CDR3 protein: CASSYTNTGELFF; D gene: NA; J gene: TRBJ2-2; V gene: TRBV19; clone size: NA
CDR3 DNA: TGTGCCAGCAGCGGATACAGCTCTGGGGCCAACGTCCTGACTTTC; CDR3 protein: CASSGYSSGANVLTF; D gene: NA; J gene: TRBJ2-6; V gene: TRBV9; clone size: NA
CDR3 DNA: TGCAGCGTTGTCGGCACCCAGGCAGGTGGAAACACCATATATTTT; CDR3 protein: CSVVGTQAGGNTIYF; D gene: NA; J gene: TRBJ1-3; V gene: TRBV29-1; clone size: once
CDR3 DNA: TGTGCCAGCAGCGGGGGCCGGAACATTCAGTACTTC; CDR3 protein: CASSGGRNIQYF; D gene: NA; J gene: TRBJ2-4; V gene: TRBV9; clone size: NA
CDR3 DNA: TGTGCCAGCAGCTTACCCTGGAGCTCTGGAAACACCATATATTTT; CDR3 protein: CASSLPWSSGNTIYF; D gene: NA; J gene: TRBJ1-3; V gene: TRBV7-6; clone size: NA
CDR3 DNA: TGCGCCAGCAGCCAAGAACCATATTCAGGAGCTTTCTTT; CDR3 protein: CASSQEPYSGAFF; D gene: NA; J gene: TRBJ1-1; V gene: TRBV4-3; clone size: NA
CDR3 DNA: TGTGCCAGCAGCTTCGACAGAAACTACGAGCAGTACTTC; CDR3 protein: CASSFDRNYEQYF; D gene: NA; J gene: TRBJ2-7; V gene: TRBV7-9; clone size: NA
CDR3 DNA: TGTGCCAGCAGCTTCACAGGGAGACCTTTCACTGAAGCTTTCTTT; CDR3 protein: CASSFTGRPFTEAFF; D gene: NA; J gene: TRBJ1-1; V gene: TRBV5-6; clone size: few
CDR3 DNA: TGTGCCAGTATGGGGCCCACTGAAGCTTTCTTT; CDR3 protein: CASMGPTEAFF; D gene: NA; J gene: TRBJ1-1; V gene: TRBV19; clone size: NA
CDR3 DNA: TGTGCCAGAAGCTTCTCTCAAGAGACCCAGTACTTC; CDR3 protein: CARSFSQETQYF; D gene: NA; J gene: TRBJ2-5; V gene: TRBV5-3; clone size: NA
CDR3 DNA: TGTGCCAGCAGCGTCGGGACAGGGAACACTGAAGCTTTCTTT; CDR3 protein: CASSVGTGNTEAFF; D gene: TRBD1; J gene: TRBJ1-1; V gene: TRBV7-2; clone size: NA
CDR3 DNA: TGTGCCAGCAGCTCATCCAGGGGTTTGGCTGAAAAACTGTTTTTT; CDR3 protein: CASSSSRGLAEKLFF; D gene: NA; J gene: TRBJ1-4; V gene: TRBV7-9; clone size: few
CDR3 DNA: TGCAGCGCTGAATCGTGGGGGGATGGCTACGAGCAGTACTTC; CDR3 protein: CSAESWGDGYEQYF; D gene: NA; J gene: TRBJ2-7; V gene: TRBV29-1; clone size: NA
CDR3 DNA: TGTGCCATCAGTGCGACAGGCCGAAACTACGAGCAGTACTTC; CDR3 protein: CAISATGRNYEQYF; D gene: NA; J gene: TRBJ2-7; V gene: TRBV10-3; clone size: once
CDR3 DNA: TGCGCCAGCAGCCAAGAGAACACCCGCGAGCAGTACTTC; CDR3 protein: CASSQENTREQYF; D gene: NA; J gene: TRBJ2-7; V gene: TRBV4-1; clone size: NA
CDR3 DNA: TGTGCCATCAAGGGACAGGGGGCGAACTATGGCTACACCTTC; CDR3 protein: CAIKGQGANYGYTF; D gene: TRBD1; J gene: TRBJ1-2; V gene: TRBV10-3; clone size: NA
CDR3 DNA: TGTGCCAGTACCGGGTCCTCAAATAATGAAAAACTGTTTTTT; CDR3 protein: CASTGSSNNEKLFF; D gene: NA; J gene: TRBJ1-4; V gene: TRBV2; clone size: NA
CDR3 DNA: TGTGCCAGCAGTTCAATGGGACTAGCGGGGAGGGTTGTAGATACGCAGTATTTT; CDR3 protein: CASSSMGLAGRVVDTQYF; D gene: TRBD2; J gene: TRBJ2-3; V gene: TRBV27; clone size: NA
CDR3 DNA: TGTGCCAGCAGTGAAATGACTGGAGGGTTGACAGATACGCAGTATTTT; CDR3 protein: CASSEMTGGLTDTQYF; D gene: NA; J gene: TRBJ2-3; V gene: TRBV2; clone size: NA
CDR3 DNA: TGTGCCTGGAATGGGGCTCCCAATCAGCCCCAGCATTTT; CDR3 protein: CAWNGAPNQPQHF; D gene: NA; J gene: TRBJ1-5; V gene: TRBV30; clone size: NA
CDR3 DNA: TGTGCCAGTAGTATAGGAGGTAGAATCCCCGGGGAGCTGTTTTTT; CDR3 protein: CASSIGGRIPGELFF; D gene: NA; J gene: TRBJ2-2; V gene: TRBV19; clone size: NA
CDR3 DNA: TGTGCCAGCAGCTCCGGGACAGGGGGAGGGACTACCGGGGAGCTGTTTTTT; CDR3 protein: CASSSGTGGGTTGELFF; D gene: TRBD1; J gene: TRBJ2-2; V gene: TRBV7-6; clone size: NA
CDR3 DNA: TGTGCCAGCAGCACAGGGGGCTTAAAGTACTTC; CDR3 protein: CASSTGGLKYF; D gene: TRBD1; J gene: TRBJ2-5; V gene: TRBV2; clone size: NA